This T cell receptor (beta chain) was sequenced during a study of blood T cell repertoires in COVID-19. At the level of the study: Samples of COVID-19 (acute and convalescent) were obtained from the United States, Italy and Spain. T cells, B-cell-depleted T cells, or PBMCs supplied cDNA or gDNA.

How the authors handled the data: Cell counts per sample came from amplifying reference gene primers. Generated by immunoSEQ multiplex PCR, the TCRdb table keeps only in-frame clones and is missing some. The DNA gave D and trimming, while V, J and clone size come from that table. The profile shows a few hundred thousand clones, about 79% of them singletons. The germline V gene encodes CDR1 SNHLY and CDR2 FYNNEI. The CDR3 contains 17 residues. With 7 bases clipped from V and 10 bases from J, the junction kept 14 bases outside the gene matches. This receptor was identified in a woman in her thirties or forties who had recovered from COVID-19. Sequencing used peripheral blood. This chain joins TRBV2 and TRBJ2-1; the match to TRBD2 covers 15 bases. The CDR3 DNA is TGTGCCAGCATCACCGGGACTAGCGGGGGGCCCGGGGGGGAGCAGTTCTTC. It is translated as CASITGTSGGPGGEQFF.